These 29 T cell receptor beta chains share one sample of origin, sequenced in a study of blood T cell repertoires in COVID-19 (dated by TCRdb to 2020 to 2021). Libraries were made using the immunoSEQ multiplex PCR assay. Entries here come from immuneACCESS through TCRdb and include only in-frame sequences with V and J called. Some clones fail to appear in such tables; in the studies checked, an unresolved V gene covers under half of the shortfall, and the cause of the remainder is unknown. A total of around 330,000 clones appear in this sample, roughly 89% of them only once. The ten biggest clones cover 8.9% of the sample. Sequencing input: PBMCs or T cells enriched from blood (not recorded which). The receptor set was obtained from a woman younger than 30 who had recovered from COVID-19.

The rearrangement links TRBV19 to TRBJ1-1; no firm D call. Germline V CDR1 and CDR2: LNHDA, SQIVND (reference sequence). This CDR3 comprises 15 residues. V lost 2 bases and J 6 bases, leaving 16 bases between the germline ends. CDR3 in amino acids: CASSISGRAEAEAFF. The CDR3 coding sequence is TGTGCCAGTAGTATAAGTGGAAGGGCGGAGGCTGAAGCTTTCTTT.

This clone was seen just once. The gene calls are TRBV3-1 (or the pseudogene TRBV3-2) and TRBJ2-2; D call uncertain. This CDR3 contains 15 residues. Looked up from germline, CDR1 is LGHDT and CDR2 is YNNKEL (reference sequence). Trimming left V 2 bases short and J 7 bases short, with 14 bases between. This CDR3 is CASSQQVRHLGELFF. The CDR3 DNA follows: TGTGCCAGCAGCCAACAGGTCAGACACCTCGGGGAGCTGTTTTTT.

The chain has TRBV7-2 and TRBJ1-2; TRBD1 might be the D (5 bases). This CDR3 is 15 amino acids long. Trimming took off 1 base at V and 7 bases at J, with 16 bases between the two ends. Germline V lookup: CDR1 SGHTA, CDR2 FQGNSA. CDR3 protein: CASSLGRGWGGGYTF. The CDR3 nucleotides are TGTGCCAGCAGCTTAGGCCGGGGGTGGGGAGGTGGCTACACCTTC.

CDR3 amino acids: CAISEPSRRTGGNSPLHF. CDR3 coding DNA: TGTGCCATCAGTGAGCCCAGCCGACGGACAGGGGGAAATTCACCCCTCCACTTT. The gene calls are TRBV10-3 and TRBJ1-6, with 10 positions matching TRBD1. Germline CDR1 ENHRY, CDR2 SYGVKD. Trimming removed 2 bases from V and 7 bases from J; junction bases left unmatched: 11. The CDR3 has 18 amino acids.

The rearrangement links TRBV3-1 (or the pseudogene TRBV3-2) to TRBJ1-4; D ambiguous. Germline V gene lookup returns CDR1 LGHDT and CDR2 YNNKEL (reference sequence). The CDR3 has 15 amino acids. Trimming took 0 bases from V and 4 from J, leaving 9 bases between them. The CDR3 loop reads CASSQDWAINEKLFF. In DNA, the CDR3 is TGTGCCAGCAGCCAAGATTGGGCGATTAATGAAAAACTGTTTTTT.

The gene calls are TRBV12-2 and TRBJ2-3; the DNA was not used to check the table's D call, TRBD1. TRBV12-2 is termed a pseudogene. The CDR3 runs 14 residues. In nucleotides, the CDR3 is TGTGCAAGTCGCTTCGACAGGGCGGGAGATACGCAGTATTTT. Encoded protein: CASRFDRAGDTQYF.

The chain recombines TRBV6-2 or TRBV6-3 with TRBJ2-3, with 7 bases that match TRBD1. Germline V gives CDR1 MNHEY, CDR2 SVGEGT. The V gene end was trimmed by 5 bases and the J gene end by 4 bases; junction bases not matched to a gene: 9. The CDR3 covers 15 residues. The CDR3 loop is CASSNLRQGADTQYF. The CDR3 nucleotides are TGTGCCAGCAGTAACCTCCGACAGGGAGCAGATACGCAGTATTTT.

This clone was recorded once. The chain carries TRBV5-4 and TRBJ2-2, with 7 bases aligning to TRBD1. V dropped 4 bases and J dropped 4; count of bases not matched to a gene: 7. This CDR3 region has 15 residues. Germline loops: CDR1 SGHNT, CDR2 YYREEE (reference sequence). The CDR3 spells CASSIAGTVTGELFF. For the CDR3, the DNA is TGTGCCAGCAGCATTGCCGGGACAGTCACCGGGGAGCTGTTTTTT.

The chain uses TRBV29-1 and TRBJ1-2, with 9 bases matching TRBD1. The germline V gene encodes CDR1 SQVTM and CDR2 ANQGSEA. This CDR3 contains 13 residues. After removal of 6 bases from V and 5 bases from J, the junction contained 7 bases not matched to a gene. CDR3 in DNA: TGCAGCGTCCGGGACAGGGATGAGTATGGCTACACCTTC. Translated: CSVRDRDEYGYTF. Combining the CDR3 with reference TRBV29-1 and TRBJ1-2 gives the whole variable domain SAVISQKPSRDICQRGTSLTIQCQVDSQVTMMFWYRQQPGQSLTLIATANQGSEATYESGFVIDKFPISRPNLTFSTLTVSNMSPEDSSIYLCSVRDRDEYGYTFGSGTRLTVV.

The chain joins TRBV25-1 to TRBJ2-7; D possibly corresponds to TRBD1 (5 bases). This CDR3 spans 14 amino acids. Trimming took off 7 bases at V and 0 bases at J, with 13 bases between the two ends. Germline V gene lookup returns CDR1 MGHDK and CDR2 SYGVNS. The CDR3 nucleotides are TGTGCCAGCAAAGGGGCGGCGTTCTCCTACGAGCAGTACTTC. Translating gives CASKGAAFSYEQYF.

CDR3 nucleotides: TGTGCCAGCAGCATGGGACAGGGGGCTGGGGCCAACGTCCTGACTTTC. Residues: CASSMGQGAGANVLTF. The rearrangement uses TRBV5-6 and TRBJ2-6, with 11 nucleotides matching TRBD1. The CDR3 length is 16 residues. Germline V gives CDR1 SGHDT, CDR2 YYEEEE. With 4 bases clipped from V and 2 bases from J, the junction kept 2 bases outside the gene matches.

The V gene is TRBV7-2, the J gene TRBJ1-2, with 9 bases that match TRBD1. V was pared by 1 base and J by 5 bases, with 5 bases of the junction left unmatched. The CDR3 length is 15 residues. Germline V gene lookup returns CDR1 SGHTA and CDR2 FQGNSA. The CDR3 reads CASSLDFGTGYGYTF. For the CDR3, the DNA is TGTGCCAGCAGCTTAGATTTCGGGACAGGGTATGGCTACACCTTC.

The CDR3 DNA follows: TGTGCCAGCAGTAAGGAAGGGACAGACACCTACGAGCAGTACTTC. This gives the protein CASSKEGTDTYEQYF. The rearrangement joins TRBV2 to TRBJ2-7; the match to TRBD1 covers 7 bases. There are 15 residues in the CDR3. V shed 5 bases, J shed 2 bases, and the junction held 9 bases outside the gene matches. Germline values: CDR1 SNHLY, CDR2 FYNNEI.

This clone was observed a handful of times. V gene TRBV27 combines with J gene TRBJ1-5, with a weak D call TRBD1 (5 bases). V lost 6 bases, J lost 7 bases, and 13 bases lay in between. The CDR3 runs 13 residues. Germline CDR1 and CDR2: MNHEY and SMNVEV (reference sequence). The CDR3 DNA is TGTGCCAGCAGCAAAGGGGTCGACCAGCCCCAGCATTTT. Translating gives CASSKGVDQPQHF.

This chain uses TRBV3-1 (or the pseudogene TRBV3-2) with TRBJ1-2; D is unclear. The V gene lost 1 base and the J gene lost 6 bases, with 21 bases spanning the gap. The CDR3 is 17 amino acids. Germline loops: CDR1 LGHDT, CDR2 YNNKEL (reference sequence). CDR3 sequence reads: CASSQGLVIGRPDGYTF. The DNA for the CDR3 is TGTGCCAGCAGCCAAGGACTCGTGATCGGGAGGCCCGATGGCTACACCTTC.

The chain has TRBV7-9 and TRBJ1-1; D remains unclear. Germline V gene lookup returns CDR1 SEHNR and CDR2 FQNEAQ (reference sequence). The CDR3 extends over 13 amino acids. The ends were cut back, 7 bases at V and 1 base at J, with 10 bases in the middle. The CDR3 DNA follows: TGTGCCAGCAAAGACGCAGGGAACACTGAAGCTTTCTTT. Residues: CASKDAGNTEAFF.

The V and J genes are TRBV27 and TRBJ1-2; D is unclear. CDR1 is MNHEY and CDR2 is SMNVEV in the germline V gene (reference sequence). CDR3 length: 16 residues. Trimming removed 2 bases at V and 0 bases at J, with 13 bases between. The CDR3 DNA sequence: TGTGCCAGCAGTTTACGGGCGGGCCCGGCTAACTATGGCTACACCTTC. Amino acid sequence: CASSLRAGPANYGYTF.

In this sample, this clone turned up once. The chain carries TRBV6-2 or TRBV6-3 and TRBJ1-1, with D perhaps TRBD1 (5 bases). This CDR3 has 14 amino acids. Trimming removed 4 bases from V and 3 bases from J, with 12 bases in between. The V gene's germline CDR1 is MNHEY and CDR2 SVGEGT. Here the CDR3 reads CASSFTGGDTEAFF. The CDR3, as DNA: TGTGCCAGCAGTTTCACAGGAGGGGACACTGAAGCTTTCTTT.

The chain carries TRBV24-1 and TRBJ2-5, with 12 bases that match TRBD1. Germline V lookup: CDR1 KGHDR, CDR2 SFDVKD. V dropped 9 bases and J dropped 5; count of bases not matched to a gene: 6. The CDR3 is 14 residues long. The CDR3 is CATSGTGGWETQYF. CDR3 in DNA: TGTGCCACCTCCGGGACAGGGGGCTGGGAGACCCAGTACTTC.

The CDR3 sequence is CASSPAGGGSGQSQFF. As DNA, the CDR3 is TGTGCCAGCAGCCCCGCCGGGGGAGGCTCTGGTCAATCGCAGTTCTTC. This chain connects TRBV7-6 to TRBJ2-1; D is possibly TRBD2 (6 bases). Per germline, CDR1 SGHVS and CDR2 FNYEAQ. The CDR3 extends over 16 amino acids. The V end was cut by 5 bases, the J end by 12 bases, with 26 bases between.

CDR3 protein: CASSHPQVINSPLHF. The CDR3 bases are TGTGCCAGCAGTCATCCCCAGGTGATCAATTCACCCCTCCACTTT. The chain joins TRBV28 to TRBJ1-6; D gene ambiguous. Trimming cost V 5 bases and J 7 bases, with 15 bases left between them. Germline CDR1 MDHEN, CDR2 SYDVKM. This CDR3 is built from 15 residues.

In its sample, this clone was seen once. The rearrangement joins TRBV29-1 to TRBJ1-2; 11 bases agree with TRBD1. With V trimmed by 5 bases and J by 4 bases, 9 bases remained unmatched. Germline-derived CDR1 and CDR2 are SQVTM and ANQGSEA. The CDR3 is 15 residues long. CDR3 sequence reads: CSVPGTGGLGYGYTF. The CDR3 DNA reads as TGCAGCGTTCCCGGGACAGGGGGGCTAGGCTATGGCTACACCTTC. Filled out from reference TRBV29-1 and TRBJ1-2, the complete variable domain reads SAVISQKPSRDICQRGTSLTIQCQVDSQVTMMFWYRQQPGQSLTLIATANQGSEATYESGFVIDKFPISRPNLTFSTLTVSNMSPEDSSIYLCSVPGTGGLGYGYTFGSGTRLTVV.

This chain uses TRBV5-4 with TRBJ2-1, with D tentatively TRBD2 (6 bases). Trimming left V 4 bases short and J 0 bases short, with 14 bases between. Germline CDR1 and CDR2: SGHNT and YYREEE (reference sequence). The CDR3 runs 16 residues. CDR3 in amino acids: CASSPIAGSSYNEQFF. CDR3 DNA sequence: TGTGCCAGCAGCCCCATCGCGGGGAGCTCCTACAATGAGCAGTTCTTC.

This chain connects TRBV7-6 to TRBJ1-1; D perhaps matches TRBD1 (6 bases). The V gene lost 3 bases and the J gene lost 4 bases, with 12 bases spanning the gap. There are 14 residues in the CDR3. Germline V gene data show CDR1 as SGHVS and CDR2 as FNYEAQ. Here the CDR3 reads CASSFRGAGTEAFF. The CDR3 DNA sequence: TGTGCCAGCAGCTTCAGGGGTGCGGGCACTGAAGCTTTCTTT. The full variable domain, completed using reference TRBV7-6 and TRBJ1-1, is GAGVSQSPRYKVTKRGQDVALRCDPISGHVSLYWYRQALGQGPEFLTYFNYEAQQDKSGLPNDRFSAERPEGSISTLTIQRTEQRDSAMYRCASSFRGAGTEAFFGQGTRLTVV.

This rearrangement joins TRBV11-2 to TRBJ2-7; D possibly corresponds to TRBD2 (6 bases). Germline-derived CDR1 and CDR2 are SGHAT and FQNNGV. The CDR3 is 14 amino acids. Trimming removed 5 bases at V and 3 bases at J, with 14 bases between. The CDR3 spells CASSTSSAHYEQYF. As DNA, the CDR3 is TGTGCCAGCAGCACATCTAGCGCCCACTACGAGCAGTACTTC.

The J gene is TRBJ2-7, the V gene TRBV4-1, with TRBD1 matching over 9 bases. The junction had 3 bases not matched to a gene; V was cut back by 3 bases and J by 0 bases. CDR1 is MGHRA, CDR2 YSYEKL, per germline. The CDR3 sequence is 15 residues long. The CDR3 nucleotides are TGCGCCAGCAGCCATGGACAGGGGTTCTCCTACGAGCAGTACTTC. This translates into CASSHGQGFSYEQYF.

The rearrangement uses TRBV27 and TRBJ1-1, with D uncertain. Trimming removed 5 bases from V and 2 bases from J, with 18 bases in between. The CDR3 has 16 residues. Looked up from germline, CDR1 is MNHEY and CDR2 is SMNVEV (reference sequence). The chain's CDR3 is CASSPSGRVINTEAFF. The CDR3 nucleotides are TGTGCCAGCAGTCCGTCGGGAAGGGTCATAAACACTGAAGCTTTCTTT.

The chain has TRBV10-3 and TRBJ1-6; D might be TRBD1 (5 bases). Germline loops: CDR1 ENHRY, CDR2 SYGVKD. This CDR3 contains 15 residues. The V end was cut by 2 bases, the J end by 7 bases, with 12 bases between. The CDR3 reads CAISEAGRVNSPLHF. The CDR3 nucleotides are TGTGCCATCAGTGAGGCCGGCAGGGTGAATTCACCCCTCCACTTT.

CDR3 region: CASLEQGNTIYF. CDR3 DNA sequence: TGTGCGTCTTTAGAACAGGGAAACACCATATATTTT. V gene TRBV28 combines with J gene TRBJ1-3; D call uncertain. This CDR3 has 12 amino acids. Germline-derived CDR1 and CDR2 are MDHEN and SYDVKM.